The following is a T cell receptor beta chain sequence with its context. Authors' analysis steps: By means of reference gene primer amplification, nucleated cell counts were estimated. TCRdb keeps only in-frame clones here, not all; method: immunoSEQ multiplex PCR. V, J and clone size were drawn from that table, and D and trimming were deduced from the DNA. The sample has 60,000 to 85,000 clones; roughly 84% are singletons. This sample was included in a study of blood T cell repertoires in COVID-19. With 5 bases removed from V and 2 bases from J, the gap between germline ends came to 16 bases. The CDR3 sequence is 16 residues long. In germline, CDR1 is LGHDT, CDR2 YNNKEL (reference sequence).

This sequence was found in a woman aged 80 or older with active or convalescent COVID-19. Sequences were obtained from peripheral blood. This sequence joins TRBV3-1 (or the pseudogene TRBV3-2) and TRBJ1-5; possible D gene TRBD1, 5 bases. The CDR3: CASSRTRGPGNQPQHF. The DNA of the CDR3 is TGTGCCAGCAGCAGGACGCGGGGCCCGGGCAATCAGCCCCAGCATTTT.